Listed below are T cell receptor beta chains from one sample, sequenced in a study of T cells in Graves' hyperthyroidism and ophthalmopathy. TCRdb called the multiplex PCR reads again in MiXCR, with one record for every CDR3 protein. The sample has about 410,000 distinct CDR3 sequences, under 15% seen once; the top ten hold approximately 13%. Sequenced material: blood. The receptors shown here come from a man between 18 and 35 years old with Graves' ophthalmopathy. CDR3s include the opening cysteine and the closing phenylalanine or tryptophan. A D gene is named only where the DNA matches it firmly. Part of the rows lack a size; the others show once, few, many or a class for expanded clones.

d_call j_call v_call clone_size cdr3_aa cdr3_nt
TRBD1 TRBJ2-3 TRBV6-1 many CASSSAAGGGNTQYF TGTGCCAGCAGTTCGGCGGCAGGGGGCGGAAATACGCAGTATTTT
TRBD2 TRBJ2-3 TRBV20-1 - CSATRTSGSTDTQYF TGCAGTGCTACCCGGACTAGCGGCAGCACAGATACGCAGTATTTT
TRBD2 TRBJ2-5 TRBV5-1 - CASSLPSGSQETQYF TGCGCCAGCAGCTTGCCTAGCGGGAGTCAAGAGACCCAGTACTTC
- TRBJ2-1 TRBV7-9 - CASSQGGGLVQPESSYNEQFF TGTGCCAGCAGCCAGGGGGGGGGTCTCGTACAACCCGAGAGCTCCTACAATGAGCAGTTCTTC
TRBD2 TRBJ2-1 TRBV7-2 many CASSLASGGPPYNEQFF TGTGCCAGCAGCTTAGCCTCGGGGGGGCCGCCATACAATGAGCAGTTCTTC
- TRBJ1-2 TRBV12-3/TRBV12-4 many CASSLRVNYGYTF TGTGCCAGCAGTTTACGGGTTAACTATGGCTACACCTTC
TRBD1 TRBJ1-1 TRBV12-3/TRBV12-4 many CASSSTGGNTEAFF TGTGCCAGCAGCTCGACAGGGGGGAACACTGAAGCTTTCTTT
TRBD2 TRBJ2-1 TRBV6-1 - CASSPGTSNSYNEQFF TGTGCCAGCAGCCCCGGGACTAGTAACTCCTACAATGAGCAGTTCTTC
TRBD1 TRBJ1-2 TRBV12-5 few CASGIGTVYGYTF TGTGCTAGTGGTATCGGGACAGTCTATGGCTACACCTTC
TRBD1 TRBJ2-7 TRBV7-6 many CASSLGQGGSYEQYF TGTGCCAGCAGCTTAGGACAGGGGGGTTCCTACGAGCAGTACTTC
TRBD1 TRBJ2-7 TRBV19 - CASSATYQGVYEQYF TGTGCCAGTAGTGCGACCTACCAGGGGGTCTACGAGCAGTACTTC
- TRBJ2-7 TRBV20-1 many CSARDSQRGYEQYF TGCAGTGCTAGAGATAGCCAGAGGGGATACGAGCAGTACTTC
- TRBJ1-1 TRBV20-1 many CSARGLGSNTEAFF TGCAGTGCTAGAGGGTTGGGGTCGAACACTGAAGCTTTCTTT
TRBD1 TRBJ2-5 TRBV5-5 - CASIPRWDRGRGTQYF TGTGCCAGCATCCCGCGATGGGACAGGGGGCGGGGGACCCAGTACTTC
- TRBJ2-1 TRBV5-1 many CASELGHNNEQFF TGCGCCAGCGAGCTTGGGCACAACAATGAGCAGTTCTTC
- TRBJ1-1 TRBV2 many CASSETLTLLMNTEAFF TGTGCCAGCAGTGAAACTCTGACCCTCCTAATGAACACTGAAGCTTTCTTT
TRBD1 TRBJ1-1 TRBV20-1 many CSARDPGQGMNTEAFF TGCAGTGCTAGAGATCCGGGACAGGGTATGAACACTGAAGCTTTCTTT
TRBD1 TRBJ2-7 TRBV6-9 - CASSSGTAYNEQYF TGTGCCAGCAGCTCCGGGACAGCTTACAATGAGCAGTACTTC
- TRBJ2-3 TRBV5-1 many CASSPGGHTDTQYF TGCGCCAGCAGCCCCGGCGGGCACACAGATACGCAGTATTTT
TRBD1 TRBJ1-6 TRBV12-3/TRBV12-4 many CASSFNYGSGDRGSYNSPLHF TGTGCCAGCAGTTTTAATTATGGGTCGGGGGACAGGGGTTCCTATAATTCACCCCTCCACTTT
TRBD2 TRBJ2-5 TRBV11-2 many CASSLDRPSGSMETQYF TGTGCCAGCAGCTTAGATCGGCCTAGCGGGAGTATGGAGACCCAGTACTTC
TRBD1 TRBJ2-1 TRBV9 many CASSVGGQGANEQFF TGTGCCAGCAGCGTAGGGGGACAGGGGGCCAATGAGCAGTTCTTC
TRBD1 TRBJ2-2 TRBV19 many CASTGDRGVTNTGELFF TGTGCCAGTACAGGGGACAGGGGGGTAACGAACACCGGGGAGCTGTTTTTT
- TRBJ1-1 TRBV19 few CASKGTTGHQNTEAFF TGTGCCAGTAAAGGGACAACGGGACACCAGAACACTGAAGCTTTCTTT
- TRBJ2-5 TRBV9 many CASSVGSIGVETQYF TGTGCCAGCAGCGTAGGTTCCATTGGGGTCGAGACCCAGTACTTC
- TRBJ2-1 TRBV6-1 many CASSSGISVYNEQFF TGTGCCAGCAGTTCTGGAATTAGCGTCTACAATGAGCAGTTCTTC
- TRBJ1-4 TRBV13 many CASSSLTAPEEKLFF TGTGCCAGCAGCTCCCTGACGGCGCCAGAAGAAAAACTGTTTTTT
- TRBJ2-7 TRBV11-2 - CASSFGLPNYEQYF TGTGCCAGCAGCTTTGGACTGCCCAACTACGAGCAGTACTTC
- TRBJ2-7 TRBV20-1 many CSARGAAGYEQYF TGCAGTGCTAGGGGGGCAGCGGGATACGAGCAGTACTTC
TRBD2 TRBJ2-3 TRBV7-9 many CASSLGLAGGLGTDTQYF TGTGCCAGCAGCTTAGGGCTAGCGGGGGGGCTGGGCACAGATACGCAGTATTTT
TRBD1 TRBJ1-4 TRBV20-1 many CSARGTGFEKLFF TGCAGTGCTAGGGGGACAGGGTTCGAAAAACTGTTTTTT
- TRBJ2-1 TRBV30 many CACPSYNEQFF TGTGCCTGTCCAAGTTACAATGAGCAGTTCTTC
TRBD2 TRBJ2-7 TRBV5-1 many CASSFSGRADEQYF TGCGCCAGCAGCTTTAGCGGGAGGGCGGACGAGCAGTACTTC
- TRBJ2-2 TRBV5-6 - CASSLVPQGYTGELFF TGTGCCAGCAGTTTAGTCCCACAGGGATACACCGGGGAGCTGTTTTTT
TRBD2 TRBJ2-7 TRBV19 - CASSTSLAEGLEQYF TGTGCCAGTAGTACGTCTCTAGCGGAGGGGCTCGAGCAGTACTTC
- TRBJ2-5 TRBV20-1 many CSASPTVQETQYF TGCAGTGCTAGCCCCACAGTCCAAGAGACCCAGTACTTC
- TRBJ1-1 TRBV27 many CASRVMDSAQNTEAFF TGTGCCAGCAGGGTTATGGACAGCGCGCAGAACACTGAAGCTTTCTTT
- TRBJ1-2 TRBV30 many CAWMVGGYGYTF TGTGCCTGGATGGTTGGCGGGTATGGCTACACCTTC
TRBD2 TRBJ2-2 TRBV9 many CASSVEAGGPSSGELFF TGTGCCAGCAGCGTAGAGGCGGGAGGGCCGTCGAGCGGGGAGCTGTTTTTT
TRBD2 TRBJ2-3 TRBV12-3/TRBV12-4 many CASSLWTGGLADTQYF TGTGCCAGCAGTTTATGGACGGGGGGGCTGGCAGATACGCAGTATTTT
- TRBJ2-5 TRBV15 many CATSREGLLETQYF TGTGCCACCAGCAGAGAGGGACTGTTGGAGACCCAGTACTTC
TRBD2 TRBJ2-5 TRBV5-4 few CASSWSSGEQETQYF TGTGCCAGCAGCTGGTCTAGCGGGGAACAAGAGACCCAGTACTTC
TRBD1 TRBJ1-2 TRBV19 - CASSTRGDRRANYGYTF TGTGCCAGTAGTACCCGAGGGGACAGGCGAGCTAACTATGGCTACACCTTC
TRBD2 TRBJ2-3 TRBV9 many CASSVDGGGSTDTQYF TGTGCCAGCAGCGTAGACGGGGGGGGTAGCACAGATACGCAGTATTTT